This TCR beta chain was profiled in a study of T-cell reconstitution after alpha-beta-depleted transplantation in children. Preparation of the TCRbeta library used unique molecular identifiers. TCRdb re-called the PCR reads with MiXCR, one entry per CDR3 protein. The profile shows 580,000 or so distinct CDR3 sequences, about 21% of them singletons. This clonotype has a count of ten or more. Its antigen remains unknown. Study findings and constraints: There were some patients whose high TCRbeta diversity at day 60 came from surviving recipient T cells and thymic progenitors.

The length of the CDR3 is 13 residues. V gave up 5 bases and J gave up 4 bases; unmatched junction bases: 2. Germline V CDR1 and CDR2: LNHDA, SQIVND (reference sequence). The source of this sequence is a boy younger than two who had a stem cell transplant for acute myeloid leukemia, so the T cells may come from the graft donor. The chain links TRBV19 to TRBJ2-3; 8 nucleotides match TRBD1. The input for sequencing was PBMCs, mostly from graft donor cells, taken 360 days after TCRalphabeta/CD19-depleted stem cell transplant. CDR3 sequence (DNA): TGTGCCAGTAGTTGGACAGGGTCAGATACGCAGTATTTT. Its protein product is CASSWTGSDTQYF.